Included here is one TCR beta chain sequence, with context. The data derive from a study of cytomegalovirus exposure and HLA in healthy donors. The CDR3 runs 16 residues. From germline, CDR1 is SEHNR and CDR2 FQNEAQ (reference sequence). With 3 bases clipped from V and 4 bases from J, the junction kept 8 bases outside the gene matches. Both 60 Vbeta primers and 13 Jbeta primers went into the PCR. Original data processing: Later, an analysis found 65 million to 85 million unique TCR beta chains, and about 10 million of these were shared. The method was immunoSEQ multiplex PCR; TCRdb's version includes in-frame clones alone and lacks a portion of them. The V and J calls and the clone size are those of that table, but D and trimming were determined from the DNA. In the table there are more than 150,000 clones, over 80% of which are singletons.

This chain uses TRBV7-9 with TRBJ2-5, with 10 positions matching TRBD2. This receptor was obtained from a man aged 40-55 years in good health and CMV-seronegative. Input material: PBMCs. CDR3 in DNA: TGTGCCAGCAGCTTCACCCGGACTAGCGGCTCAGAGACCCAGTACTTC. Its translation is CASSFTRTSGSETQYF.